This T cell receptor (beta chain) was retrieved from a study of technical replicates of blood from several donors. Sequenced by immunoSEQ multiplex PCR; TCRdb stores in-frame clones only, minus some. The data show more than 65,000 clones, 91% seen once. V shed 7 bases and J 7 bases; nucleotides not matched to a gene: 5. The V gene's germline CDR1 is MNHEY and CDR2 SMNVEV (reference sequence). The CDR3 loop spans 13 amino acids. The chain employs TRBV27 and TRBJ2-7; 12 nucleotides align to TRBD1. The origin of this receptor is a human donor in good health. Sequences were obtained from T cells isolated from PBMCs. CDR3 residues: CASKGTGGREQYF. Here the CDR3 DNA reads TGTGCCAGCAAGGGGACAGGGGGCCGGGAGCAGTACTTC.